This TCR beta chain was captured by sequencing in a study of OX40 agonist ivuxolimab in advanced cancers. Study summary: Patients received intravenous ivuxolimab every 2 weeks at 0.01 to 10 mg/kg. Three patients had partial responses: one hepatocellular carcinoma, two cutaneous melanoma. General study results and limits: More expanded clones were seen, on average, in CD8+ T cells than in CD4+.

Of note for this clone: Its antigen remains unidentified.

The protocol was immunoSEQ multiplex PCR, while the TCRdb copy is restricted to in-frame clones and leaves out a portion. This repertoire shows tens of thousands of clones, 81% found once; its top ten account for approximately 30%. Trimming took off 4 bases at V and 3 bases at J, with 7 bases between the two ends. The CDR3 length is 11 residues. From germline, CDR1 is SQVTM and CDR2 ANQGSEA. This TCR came from an adult with an advanced solid tumor such as melanoma, head and neck, liver or kidney cancer. The input for sequencing was CD4+ or CD8+ T cells sorted from blood, taken in a trial of the OX40 agonist ivuxolimab. The chain couples TRBV29-1 to TRBJ2-7; D might be TRBD2 (6 bases). CDR3 protein: CSVGRDYEQYF. The CDR3 nucleotides are TGCAGCGTTGGGAGGGACTACGAGCAGTACTTC.